The present entry profiles one T cell receptor (beta chain) with its context. Its antigen is unidentified. A read error may produce the germline difference seen at one junction end. The germline gives CDR1 SGHNT, CDR2 YYREEE (reference sequence). The CDR3 contains 16 residues. Library construction for TCR beta used iRepertoire HTBI primers and Arm-PCR of CDR3 regions. Per the study methods: The study identified roughly 59 TRBV and 14 to 15 TRBJ segments across samples. TCRdb re-derived calls from the multiplex PCR reads in MiXCR, one entry per CDR3 protein. V and J calls and clone size were set by TCRdb, not the authors. Of around 400,000 distinct CDR3 sequences in the sample, 10% to 15% were seen once. These data originate in a study of regulatory T cells in long-lasting Graves disease. At the level of the study: Antithyroid drugs had been given to newly diagnosed Graves' patients for under 3 months.

Time point here: newly diagnosed GD, antithyroid drugs for less than 3 months. RNA from PBMCs was the source of the TCR library. Criteria from the American Thyroid Association guidelines were applied to diagnose Graves' disease. Study-wide results and limits: New patients shared some 970 public clonotypes, fewer than the approximately 2,500 shared by persistent patients.

The same sample was also studied in work on T cells in Graves' hyperthyroidism and ophthalmopathy.

The sequences come from peripheral blood mononuclear cells (PBMCs), collected at new diagnosis, from a patient treated with antithyroid drugs. The chain carries TRBV5-4 and TRBJ2-7; 10 bases are shared with TRBD1. The TCR originated in a woman between 18 and 29 years old with Graves disease. In DNA form, the CDR3 reads TGTGCCAGCAGCTTGTCCGTGACAGGGGGCACGTACGGGCAGTACTTC. Its translation: CASSLSVTGGTYGQYF.